Each of the 5 T cell receptor beta chains below was sequenced from the same sample in a study of molecular identifiers for immune sequencing clone quantification. TCRdb recomputed calls from the PCR reads with MiXCR, one row per CDR3 protein. The sample lists around 470,000 distinct CDR3 sequences; about a fifth were seen once. What was sequenced was naive CD8+ T cells from blood, with Jurkat cell RNA spiked in. The subset denotes: FACS-sorted CD8+CD4-CCR7+CD45RA+ naive T cells. These receptors were obtained from a human donor in good health. Some libraries in this study had Jurkat cell RNA spiked in.

The gene calls are TRBV7-6 and TRBJ2-5, with TRBD1 matching over 9 bases. V lost 5 bases and J lost 2; bases outside the gene matches: 6. The germline V gene has CDR1 SGHVS and CDR2 FNYEAQ. This CDR3 comprises 15 residues. The CDR3 nucleotides read TGTGCCAGCAGCCTCGGGACAGGGTTTCAAGAGACCCAGTACTTC. Translation: CASSLGTGFQETQYF. Using reference TRBV7-6 and TRBJ2-5 for the parts outside the CDR3, the full variable domain is GAGVSQSPRYKVTKRGQDVALRCDPISGHVSLYWYRQALGQGPEFLTYFNYEAQQDKSGLPNDRFSAERPEGSISTLTIQRTEQRDSAMYRCASSLGTGFQETQYFGPGTRLLVL.

The V call is TRBV29-1, the J call TRBJ2-7, with 15 bases fitting TRBD2. Looked up from germline, CDR1 is SQVTM and CDR2 is ANQGSEA. This CDR3 has 16 residues. V lost 2 bases to trimming and J lost 2 bases; unmatched junction nucleotides: 4. As DNA, the CDR3 is TGCAGCGTTGAACTCGGACTAGCGGGGGGGCCCTACGAGCAGTACTTC. This translates into CSVELGLAGGPYEQYF.

The table lists this clonotype with many counts. The chain couples TRBV6-5 to TRBJ2-6; the D gene is possibly TRBD1 (5 bases). Deletions cut 0 bases from V and 0 bases from J, with 12 bases between. This CDR3 has 18 residues. Per germline, CDR1 MNHEY and CDR2 SVGAGI. This CDR3 is CASSYSTTAYSGANVLTF. Here the CDR3 DNA reads TGTGCCAGCAGTTACTCGACGACAGCATACTCTGGGGCCAACGTCCTGACTTTC.

Concerning this clonotype: The CDR3 does not close with the conserved phenylalanine or tryptophan, likely indicating a read error. This chain links TRBV9 with TRBJ1-4; no clear D gene. Per the germline V gene, CDR1 is SGDLS and CDR2 is YYNGEE. V was clipped by 0 bases and J by 6 bases, with 9 bases between them. The CDR3 has 14 residues. This chain's CDR3 is CASSVGGYDEKLFS. CDR3 DNA: TGTGCCAGCAGCGTAGGAGGGTATGATGAAAAACTGTTTTCT.

This clonotype was observed at least ten times. The chain recombines TRBV20-1 with TRBJ2-7; maybe TRBD1 (6 bases). The CDR3 loop spans 17 amino acids. Germline values: CDR1 DFQATT, CDR2 SNEGSKA (reference sequence). Trimming cost V 2 bases and J 3 bases, with 23 bases left between them. CDR3 DNA sequence: TGCAGTGCTAGACTCCTACTTCCGGGACACGAGGTCTACGAGCAGTACTTC. Translating gives CSARLLLPGHEVYEQYF.